A selection of T cell receptor beta chains follows, all from one sample in a study of OX40 agonist ivuxolimab in advanced cancers. Produced via immunoSEQ multiplex PCR; TCRdb's table is partial and in-frame only. The repertoire holds about 64,000 clones, with roughly 85% as singletons. The sequencing here drew on CD4+ or CD8+ T cells sorted from blood, taken in a trial of the OX40 agonist ivuxolimab. These receptors all come from an adult with an advanced solid tumor such as melanoma, head and neck, liver or kidney cancer. CDR3s include the opening cysteine and the closing phenylalanine or tryptophan. A D gene is named only where the DNA matches it firmly. Only some rows state a clone size, as once, few, many or a class for expanded clones.

cdr3_length	v_call	j_call	clone_size	d_call	cdr3_aa	cdr3_nt
15	TRBV19	TRBJ1-6	.	.	CASSITAAGLSPLHF	TGTGCCAGTAGTATAACGGCTGCGGGGCTTTCACCCCTCCACTTT
14	TRBV11-2	TRBJ1-5	.	TRBD1	CASSPTGANQPQHF	TGTGCCAGCAGTCCGACAGGGGCCAATCAGCCCCAGCATTTT
16	TRBV29-1	TRBJ2-1	.	TRBD2	CSVAGGSGSSYNEQFF	TGCAGCGTTGCGGGTGGTAGCGGGAGTTCCTACAATGAGCAGTTCTTC
13	TRBV5-6	TRBJ2-1	.	.	CASSAGLSNEQFF	TGTGCCAGCAGCGCGGGACTCTCCAATGAGCAGTTCTTC
16	TRBV7-2	TRBJ1-2	.	.	CASSLASARLNYGYTF	TGTGCCAGCAGCTTAGCCAGTGCTAGGTTAAACTATGGCTACACCTTC
18	TRBV4-1	TRBJ2-3	.	TRBD2	CASSQPRGSGAAVDTQYF	TGCGCCAGCAGTCAACCAAGAGGTAGCGGGGCCGCGGTGGATACGCAGTATTTT
14	TRBV6-5	TRBJ1-1	.	.	CASRTPRGNTEAFF	TGTGCCAGCAGGACCCCGAGGGGGAACACTGAAGCTTTCTTT
11	TRBV2	TRBJ1-2	.	.	CASRAEIGYTF	TGTGCCAGCAGAGCAGAGATCGGCTACACCTTC
13	TRBV30	TRBJ1-5	.	.	CAWSVQGVQPQHF	TGTGCCTGGAGTGTACAAGGGGTTCAGCCCCAGCATTTT
16	TRBV5-8	TRBJ2-3	.	TRBD1	CASSLGWQGAADTQYF	TGTGCCAGCAGCTTGGGTTGGCAGGGGGCTGCAGATACGCAGTATTTT
16	TRBV5-1	TRBJ2-3	once	TRBD1	CASSYWTGGGTDTQYF	TGCGCCAGCAGCTACTGGACAGGTGGGGGCACAGATACGCAGTATTTT
16	TRBV2	TRBJ2-7	.	TRBD2	CASHHPGLAGSYEQYF	TGTGCCAGTCACCACCCTGGACTAGCGGGCTCCTACGAGCAGTACTTC
12	TRBV6-6	TRBJ2-7	once	TRBD1	CASSRQGSEQYF	TGTGCCAGCAGCCGACAGGGGTCCGAGCAGTACTTC
16	TRBV5-1	TRBJ1-4	.	.	CASSLGQGGTNEKLFF	TGCGCCAGCAGCTTGGGGCAGGGAGGAACTAATGAAAAACTGTTTTTT
12	TRBV7-2	TRBJ2-7	.	.	CASSPHSYEQYF	TGTGCCAGCAGCCCCCATTCCTACGAGCAGTACTTC
15	TRBV18	TRBJ1-1	.	.	CASSPDLGSSTEAFF	TGTGCCAGCTCACCAGATCTTGGGAGTAGTACTGAAGCTTTCTTT
15	TRBV5-4	TRBJ2-7	.	TRBD2	CASSPGLAETYEQYF	TGTGCCAGCAGCCCTGGACTAGCGGAAACCTACGAGCAGTACTTC
12	TRBV30	TRBJ2-7	.	.	CAWSSTGYEQYF	TGTGCCTGGAGTTCAACAGGGTACGAGCAGTACTTC
16	TRBV11-2	TRBJ2-5	.	TRBD2	CASSLGTSGYQETQYF	TGTGCCAGCAGCTTAGGTACTAGCGGGTACCAAGAGACCCAGTACTTC
15	TRBV6-5	TRBJ2-4	.	TRBD2	CASSLAGGRRNIQYF	TGTGCCAGCAGTCTAGCGGGAGGCAGGAGAAACATTCAGTACTTC
12	TRBV25-1	TRBJ1-6	.	.	CASREYNSPLHF	TGTGCCAGCAGGGAATATAATTCACCCCTCCACTTT
13	TRBV25-1	TRBJ2-2	once	.	CASSDRITGELFF	TGTGCCAGCAGTGATAGGATCACCGGGGAGCTGTTTTTT
16	TRBV2	TRBJ2-2	.	TRBD2	CASSQSGGANTGELFF	TGTGCCAGCAGTCAATCGGGAGGAGCGAACACCGGGGAGCTGTTTTTT
15	TRBV7-2	TRBJ2-7	.	TRBD2	CASSQRLAGVYEQYF	TGTGCCAGCAGCCAGAGGCTAGCGGGAGTCTACGAGCAGTACTTC
18	TRBV15	TRBJ2-7	.	TRBD1	CATSDDRGAGGTDYEQYF	TGTGCCACCAGCGACGACAGGGGGGCAGGGGGTACCGACTACGAGCAGTACTTC
15	TRBV5-1	TRBJ1-6	.	TRBD1	CASSQPTGPDSPLHF	TGCGCCAGCAGCCAACCGACAGGGCCGGATTCACCCCTCCACTTT
13	TRBV7-9	TRBJ2-6	.	.	CASHPSGANVLTF	TGTGCCAGCCATCCCTCTGGGGCCAACGTCCTGACTTTC
15	TRBV12-5	TRBJ1-3	.	.	CASGPGHGSGNTIYF	TGTGCTAGTGGGCCGGGACATGGCTCTGGAAACACCATATATTTT
16	TRBV2	TRBJ1-1	.	TRBD1	CASSVSGTDQNTEAFF	TGTGCCAGCAGCGTCTCCGGGACAGATCAAAACACTGAAGCTTTCTTT
15	TRBV7-7	TRBJ2-3	.	.	CASSLGRAGTDTQYF	TGTGCCAGCAGCTTAGGCAGGGCCGGCACAGATACGCAGTATTTT
15	TRBV11-3	TRBJ2-1	.	TRBD1	CASSLGQGFYNEQFF	TGTGCCAGCAGCCTGGGACAGGGATTTTACAATGAGCAGTTCTTC
15	TRBV10-1	TRBJ2-7	.	TRBD1	CASSESWTGNGEQYF	TGCGCCAGCAGTGAGTCGTGGACAGGGAACGGCGAGCAGTACTTC
13	TRBV2	TRBJ1-1	.	.	CASRREPDTEAFF	TGTGCCAGCCGTCGGGAGCCTGACACTGAAGCTTTCTTT
11	TRBV6-5	TRBJ1-2	.	.	CASSYSGGTTF	TGTGCCAGCAGTTACTCGGGTGGAACTACCTTC
13	TRBV6-5	TRBJ1-1	.	TRBD1	CASSRDRDTEAFF	TGTGCCAGCAGCAGGGACAGGGACACTGAAGCTTTCTTT
16	TRBV5-8	TRBJ2-3	.	TRBD2	CASSLGSGTSSDTQYF	TGTGCCAGCAGCTTGGGCTCCGGGACTAGCTCAGATACGCAGTATTTT
11	TRBV18	TRBJ2-5	.	.	CASSPDETQYF	TGTGCCAGCTCACCAGACGAGACCCAGTACTTC
16	TRBV5-1	TRBJ2-5	.	TRBD2	CASRASLAGVYETQYF	TGCGCCAGCAGGGCCTCACTAGCGGGGGTATATGAGACCCAGTACTTC
15	TRBV5-1	TRBJ2-1	few	TRBD2	CASRSTSGKYNEQFF	TGCGCCAGCAGGTCGACTAGCGGGAAGTACAATGAGCAGTTCTTC
12	TRBV2	TRBJ2-1	.	.	CASSEFSYEQFF	TGTGCCAGCAGTGAGTTTAGTTATGAGCAGTTCTTC
17	TRBV19	TRBJ2-5	few	.	CASGGIPGRLAQETQYF	TGTGCCAGCGGAGGGATCCCAGGCAGACTTGCACAAGAGACCCAGTACTTC
15	TRBV6-5	TRBJ2-1	.	TRBD2	CASRPTGTSANEQFF	TGTGCCAGCAGACCCACCGGGACTAGCGCGAATGAGCAGTTCTTC
13	TRBV11-1	TRBJ1-2	.	TRBD1	CASSLNRGDDYTF	TGTGCCAGCAGCTTAAACAGGGGAGATGACTACACCTTC
14	TRBV5-1	TRBJ1-1	.	.	CASSRRGENTEAFF	TGCGCCAGCAGTCGTCGAGGGGAGAACACTGAAGCTTTCTTT
14	TRBV2	TRBJ1-2	.	TRBD1	CASVWDSSNYGYTF	TGTGCCAGCGTCTGGGACAGCTCTAACTATGGCTACACCTTC
13	TRBV7-7	TRBJ2-5	few	.	CASSLGNQETQYF	TGTGCTAGCAGCTTAGGCAACCAAGAGACCCAGTACTTC
14	TRBV6-5	TRBJ1-2	once	.	CASSQGTGAGGYTF	TGTGCCAGCAGTCAAGGGACGGGGGCCGGGGGCTACACCTTC
18	TRBV7-7	TRBJ2-2	.	.	CASSLGGFGGRDTGELFF	TGTGCTAGCAGCTTAGGAGGTTTCGGGGGGCGCGACACCGGGGAGCTGTTTTTT
13	TRBV29-1	TRBJ1-2	.	.	CSVERGANYGYTF	TGCAGCGTTGAACGGGGGGCTAACTATGGCTACACCTTC
17	TRBV7-9	TRBJ1-2	.	.	CASTPLSREGWNYGYTF	TGTGCCAGCACCCCTTTGAGCAGGGAAGGATGGAACTATGGCTACACCTTC
15	TRBV9	TRBJ2-5	.	.	CASSVVGVEGETQYF	TGTGCCAGCAGCGTAGTCGGGGTAGAAGGAGAGACCCAGTACTTC
15	TRBV11-2	TRBJ2-2	.	.	CASSLAAANTGELFF	TGTGCCAGCAGCTTAGCTGCTGCGAACACCGGGGAGCTGTTTTTT
12	TRBV7-8	TRBJ1-4	.	.	CASSYPGGKLFF	TGTGCCAGCAGCTACCCCGGCGGAAAACTGTTTTTT
16	TRBV30	TRBJ2-2	.	TRBD2	CAWTRGTRINTGELFF	TGTGCCTGGACTAGAGGGACTAGAATTAACACCGGGGAGCTGTTTTTT
13	TRBV5-1	TRBJ2-5	.	.	CASSLKYQETQYF	TGCGCCAGCAGCTTAAAGTACCAAGAGACCCAGTACTTC
16	TRBV4-1	TRBJ2-2	few	TRBD2	CASSQDQRGKAGELFF	TGCGCCAGCAGCCAAGACCAGCGGGGAAAGGCCGGGGAGCTGTTTTTT
17	TRBV7-9	TRBJ2-7	once	TRBD1	CASSLTRTGRSSYEQYF	TGTGCCAGCAGCTTAACGCGGACAGGGAGAAGTTCCTACGAGCAGTACTTC
15	TRBV27	TRBJ2-3	.	.	CASSRDGDFTDTQYF	TGTGCCAGCAGCCGGGACGGGGACTTCACAGATACGCAGTATTTT
14	TRBV5-1	TRBJ2-7	.	TRBD1	CASSPGTGIYEQYF	TGCGCCAGCAGCCCTGGGACAGGGATTTACGAGCAGTACTTC